The rows below give T cell receptor beta chains drawn from one sample of a study of OX40 agonist ivuxolimab in advanced cancers. Repertoires were generated with immunoSEQ multiplex PCR, while TCRdb's copy carries only in-frame clones and drops some. The sample holds tens of thousands of clones, around 93% seen once. The sample consisted of CD4+ or CD8+ T cells sorted from blood, taken in a trial of the OX40 agonist ivuxolimab. The origin of the receptors is an adult with an advanced solid tumor such as melanoma, head and neck, liver or kidney cancer. Both conserved end residues are part of each CDR3.

>TRBJ2-3|TRBV9
CASSVAGATDTQYF
>TRBJ2-1|TRBV11-2
CASRNGLAGFNEQFF
>TRBJ1-2|TRBV29-1
CSVGGLPGVYGYTF
>TRBJ2-3|TRBV19
CASRSKGQGSEADTQYF
>TRBJ2-3|TRBV4-3
CASSQYYGTDTQYF
>TRBJ2-5|TRBV5-6
CASSLSETQYF
>TRBJ2-3|TRBV4-1
CASSQAGATRTDTQYF
>TRBJ1-1|TRBV6-6
CASSNERGKAFF
>TRBJ2-1|TRBV28
CASSFVVTYNEQFF
>TRBJ2-3|TRBV30
CAWRSRGWGTQYF
>TRBJ2-2|TRBV10-3
CAISESMLRGVGTGELFF
>TRBJ2-3|TRBV25-1
CASSEGGGADTQYF
>TRBJ2-1|TRBV30
CACTTKVSYNEQFF
>TRBJ2-1|TRBV6-1
CASSEGWTNYNEQFF
>TRBJ2-1|TRBV6-5
CASKSEGVEQFF
>TRBJ1-6|TRBV7-8
CASTWEDFNSPLHF
>TRBJ1-5|TRBV30
CAWAIDRNQPQHF
>TRBJ1-6|TRBV28
CASSFPQGNSPLHF
>TRBJ2-4|TRBV2
CASTPVERAKNIQYF
>TRBJ1-6|TRBV19
CASSIVSGDSYNSPLHF
>TRBJ2-3|TRBV6-5
CASSRSGRTTDTQYF
>TRBJ2-5|TRBV10-1
CASSDDRGRRETQYF
>TRBJ1-5|TRBV30
CAWTQGGPQHF
>TRBJ1-1|TRBV6-6
CASSYGSPYEAFF
>TRBJ1-2|TRBV28
CASSQTGGYTF
>TRBJ1-5|TRBV7-2
CASSLIGSGNQPQHF
>TRBJ2-2|TRBV7-3
CASSLTVPGELFF
>TRBJ1-1|TRBV11-3
CASSSTGDTEAFF
>TRBJ2-1|TRBV27
CASSLGGNEQFF
>TRBJ1-1|TRBV9
CASSDHLGVMNTEAFF
>TRBJ2-1|TRBV28
CASTSNNEQFF
>TRBJ2-2|TRBV5-6
CASSSDPSGTGELFF
>TRBJ2-5|TRBV14
CASSQDRGAGETQYF
>TRBJ2-1|TRBV5-1
CASSLVRALAFF
>TRBJ2-5|TRBV30
CAWNQDSKETQYF
>TRBJ1-1|TRBV19
CASSTAGSWSEAFF
>TRBJ1-2|TRBV29-1
CSVGPGQGRGNYGYTF
>TRBJ1-2|TRBV7-2
CASSLANLLQSYTF
>TRBJ2-6|TRBV11-3
CASSQHSGANVLTF
>TRBJ2-4|TRBV12-5
CASGLVGYIQYF
>TRBJ2-1|TRBV6-1
CASSERTASLYNEQFF
>TRBJ2-2|TRBV6-6
CASSYWNTGELFF
>TRBJ2-1|TRBV11-2
CASSYDGDKEGVVYNEQFF
>TRBJ2-1|TRBV12-5
CASGWTSGGLYNEQFF
>TRBJ2-5|TRBV20-1
CSARDKGTQYF
>TRBJ1-3|TRBV30
CAWSVYLERSGNTIYF
>TRBJ2-6|TRBV9
CASSVAGPFSGANVLTF
>TRBJ2-3|TRBV14
CASSWGVGPDTQYF
>TRBJ1-3|TRBV28
CASSYPVSGNTIYF
>TRBJ1-2|TRBV19
CASRQGDGYTF
>TRBJ1-3|TRBV6-5
CASSLDGNSGNTIYF
>TRBJ1-5|TRBV19
CASTPFDSGNQPQHF
>TRBJ2-3|TRBV7-9
CASSPRLAETQCF